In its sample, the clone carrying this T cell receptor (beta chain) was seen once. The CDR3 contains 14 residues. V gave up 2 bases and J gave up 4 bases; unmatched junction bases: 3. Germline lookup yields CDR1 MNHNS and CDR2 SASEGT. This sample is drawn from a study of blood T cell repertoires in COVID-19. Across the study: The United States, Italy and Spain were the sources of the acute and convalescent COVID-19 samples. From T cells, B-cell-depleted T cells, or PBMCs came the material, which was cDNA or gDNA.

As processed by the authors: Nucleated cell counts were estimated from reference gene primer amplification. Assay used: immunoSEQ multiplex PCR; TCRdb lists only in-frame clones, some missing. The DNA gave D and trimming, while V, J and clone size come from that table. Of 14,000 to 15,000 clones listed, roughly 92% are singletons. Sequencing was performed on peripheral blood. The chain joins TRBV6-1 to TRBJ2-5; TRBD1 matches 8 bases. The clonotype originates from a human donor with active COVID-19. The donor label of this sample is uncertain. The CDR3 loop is CASSEYDRGETQYF. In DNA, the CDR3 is TGTGCCAGCAGTGAATACGACAGGGGAGAGACCCAGTACTTC.